Shown below are 30 T cell receptor beta chains from a single sample sequenced in a study of graft-versus-host responses after intestinal transplantation. Sequencing used immunoSEQ multiplex PCR; TCRdb keeps in-frame clones, though not all of them. The data hold just under 65,000 clones, with over 90% observed a single time. These receptors have no identified antigens. The sample in question was unstimulated CD8+ T cells sorted from spleen or lymph node cells, obtained before transplant. The receptor set was obtained from a human donor who was the organ donor for an intestinal transplant.

The rearrangement uses TRBV5-6 and TRBJ1-4, with TRBD1 matching over 8 bases. With V trimmed by 4 bases and J by 12 bases, 11 bases remained unmatched. Germline values: CDR1 SGHDT, CDR2 YYEEEE. The CDR3 is made up of 14 amino acids. The CDR3 sequence: CASSPGSGTGQLFF. The CDR3 nucleotides read TGTGCCAGCAGCCCTGGGTCAGGGACAGGACAACTGTTTTTT.

The chain is built from TRBV7-6 and TRBJ1-4; D not certain. Trimming left V 5 bases short and J 8 bases short, with 21 bases between. The CDR3 sequence is 16 residues long. Germline V gives CDR1 SGHVS, CDR2 FNYEAQ. DNA for the CDR3: TGTGCCAGCAGCCCACAGACGGTCAGCAACCTAGAAAAACTGTTTTTT. Translation gives CASSPQTVSNLEKLFF.

J is TRBJ2-7 and V is TRBV7-6; tentatively, D is TRBD2 (6 bases). Germline CDR1 SGHVS, CDR2 FNYEAQ. V lost 1 base to trimming and J lost 2 bases, with 15 bases between them. CDR3 size: 16 residues. CDR3 residues: CASSLGGLPGPYEQYF. CDR3 nucleotide sequence: TGTGCCAGCAGCTTAGGGGGACTCCCCGGCCCCTACGAGCAGTACTTC.

The chain carries TRBV7-9 and TRBJ2-1; 10 bases fit TRBD2. V was pared by 1 base and J by 8 bases, with 5 bases of the junction left unmatched. Per germline, CDR1 SEHNR and CDR2 FQNEAQ (reference sequence). CDR3 length: 15 amino acids. CDR3 residues: CASSLVAGGSHEQFF. The CDR3 DNA reads as TGTGCCAGCAGCTTAGTAGCGGGAGGCTCACATGAGCAGTTCTTC.

The chain is built from TRBV6-5 and TRBJ1-5; 8 bases match TRBD1. The J segment lost 6 bases and the V segment lost 5 bases, leaving 6 bases of the junction unmatched. The CDR3 consists of 14 residues. Germline CDR1 and CDR2: MNHEY and SVGAGI. The CDR3 sequence is CASSTGQGGQPQHF. DNA of the CDR3: TGTGCCAGCAGTACCGGACAGGGAGGTCAGCCCCAGCATTTT.

The V and J genes are TRBV7-6 and TRBJ2-1; a possible D gene is TRBD2 (6 bases). CDR1 is SGHVS and CDR2 is FNYEAQ in the germline V gene. Trimming took off 1 base at V and 4 bases at J, with 17 bases between the two ends. The CDR3 consists of 17 residues. CDR3 nucleotides: TGTGCCAGCAGCTTAGTTAGCGGAACTACCCCTTACAATGAGCAGTTCTTC. Its translation is CASSLVSGTTPYNEQFF.

The chain links TRBV15 to TRBJ2-3; maybe TRBD2 (6 bases). Trimming removed 4 bases at V and 6 bases at J, with 17 bases between. The germline V gene has CDR1 LNHNV and CDR2 YYDKDF (reference sequence). The CDR3 contains 15 residues. The DNA for the CDR3 is TGTGCCACCAGCAAACCGGGACTCCTATATGATACGCAGTATTTT. It translates to CATSKPGLLYDTQYF.

This chain uses TRBV19 with TRBJ2-7; TRBD2 agrees at 13 bases. Germline V gene data show CDR1 as LNHDA and CDR2 as SQIVND (reference sequence). V trimming: 3 bases; J trimming: 3 bases; junction bases outside the gene matches: 5. CDR3 length: 16 amino acids. In DNA, the CDR3 is TGTGCCAGTAGTATGTCGACTAGCGGGGGGATCTACGAGCAGTACTTC. Protein product: CASSMSTSGGIYEQYF.

The chain carries TRBV27 and TRBJ2-5, with D possibly TRBD1 on 6 matching bases. Germline V gene lookup returns CDR1 MNHEY and CDR2 SMNVEV (reference sequence). The germline V and J ends were trimmed by 5 bases and 4 bases, with 23 bases remaining between them. The length of the CDR3 is 17 residues. The CDR3 protein is CASSLRNRVDSSETQYF. The CDR3 nucleotides read TGTGCCAGCAGTCTCAGAAACAGGGTAGACAGTTCAGAGACCCAGTACTTC.

This chain links TRBV9 with TRBJ2-1, with 8 bases lining up with TRBD2. The ends lost 0 bases at V and 14 bases at J; junction bases unmatched: 10. Looked up from germline, CDR1 is SGDLS and CDR2 is YYNGEE. There are 14 residues in the CDR3. The CDR3 spells CASSVASGLYVKFF. In nucleotides, the CDR3 is TGTGCCAGCAGCGTAGCTAGCGGGCTATATGTGAAGTTCTTC.

V gene TRBV30 combines with J gene TRBJ2-3; D possibly corresponds to TRBD1 (5 bases). With 2 bases removed from V and 0 bases from J, the gap between germline ends came to 24 bases. The CDR3 extends over 19 amino acids. CDR1 and CDR2 (germline): GTSNPN, SVGIG (reference sequence). The CDR3: CAWSSIRVLDHLSTDTQYF. In DNA, the CDR3 is TGTGCCTGGAGTTCGATCAGGGTTCTCGATCACTTAAGCACAGATACGCAGTATTTT. The whole variable domain, remainder taken from reference TRBV30 and TRBJ2-3, is SQTIHQWPATLVQPVGSPLSLECTVEGTSNPNLYWYRQAAGRGLQLLFYSVGIGQISSEVPQNLSASRPQDRQFILSSKKLLLSDSGFYLCAWSSIRVLDHLSTDTQYFGPGTRLTVL.

The rearrangement uses TRBV6-6 and TRBJ2-7, with 10 nucleotides matching TRBD2. CDR1 is MNHNY, CDR2 SVGAGI, per germline (reference sequence). This CDR3 comprises 16 residues. The ends lost 1 base at V and 3 bases at J; junction bases unmatched: 6. The CDR3 loop is CASSYLRLAGFYEQYF. In DNA form, the CDR3 reads TGTGCCAGCAGTTACTTGAGACTAGCGGGCTTCTACGAGCAGTACTTC.

The chain recombines TRBV5-4 with TRBJ2-7; D perhaps matches TRBD2 (6 bases). The CDR3 is 15 residues long. With 4 bases removed from V and 3 bases from J, the gap between germline ends came to 17 bases. CDR1 and CDR2 (germline): SGHNT, YYREEE (reference sequence). The CDR3 nucleotides read TGTGCCAGCAGCCGGAGGGGTGTGATAAGCTACGAGCAGTACTTC. Protein: CASSRRGVISYEQYF. The full variable domain, rest sourced from reference TRBV5-4 and TRBJ2-7, is ETGVTQSPTHLIKTRGQQVTLRCSSQSGHNTVSWYQQALGQGPQFIFQYYREEENGRGNFPPRFSGLQFPNYSSELNVNALELDDSALYLCASSRRGVISYEQYFGPGTRLTVT.

The chain combines TRBV28 with TRBJ2-1; 7 bases are shared with TRBD2. Germline CDR1 reads MDHEN; CDR2 reads SYDVKM. The J segment lost 0 bases and the V segment lost 4 bases, leaving 3 bases of the junction unmatched. The CDR3 has 15 amino acids. CDR3 sequence reads: CASSSAGRSYNEQFF. The CDR3 coding sequence is TGTGCCAGCAGTTCAGCGGGACGCTCCTACAATGAGCAGTTCTTC.

The CDR3 nucleotides read TGTGCCAGCAGCTTTGAGGGTTCCCGTTTCACTGAAGCTTTCTTT. Translating gives CASSFEGSRFTEAFF. The chain uses TRBV5-4 and TRBJ1-1; D unclear. V shed 2 bases and J shed 4 bases, with 15 bases lying between them. This CDR3 contains 15 residues. Germline V CDR1 and CDR2: SGHNT, YYREEE (reference sequence).

In its sample, this clone was seen a few times. The CDR3 DNA follows: TGTGCCAGCAGCCCGTCGTCCTACGAGCAGTACTTC. It encodes CASSPSSYEQYF. The chain carries TRBV7-9 and TRBJ2-7; D is unclear. Germline CDR1 SEHNR, CDR2 FQNEAQ (reference sequence). The V end was cut by 5 bases, the J end by 1 base, with 6 bases between. The CDR3 extends over 12 amino acids.

The chain employs TRBV10-2 and TRBJ2-1, with a possible D match to TRBD2 (6 bases). This CDR3 contains 16 residues. Trimming pared 2 bases from V and 3 bases from J, leaving 14 bases between. Germline V gene data show CDR1 as WSHSY and CDR2 as SAAADI. The CDR3 sequence is CASSERSGTFYNEQFF. The CDR3, as DNA: TGCGCCAGCAGTGAGAGGAGTGGGACTTTCTACAATGAGCAGTTCTTC.

This clone appeared a single time. This rearrangement joins TRBV7-8 to TRBJ2-7; 16 nucleotides match TRBD2. This CDR3 region has 18 residues. V shed 0 bases, J shed 2 bases, and the junction held 4 bases outside the gene matches. Germline V gives CDR1 SGHVS, CDR2 FQNEAQ. The CDR3 sequence: CASSLAPGLAGGPYEQYF. CDR3 DNA sequence: TGTGCCAGCAGCTTAGCGCCGGGACTAGCGGGAGGGCCCTACGAGCAGTACTTC.

The CDR3 sequence: CASSSSGRRGTDTQYF. CDR3 DNA sequence: TGTGCCAGCAGTTCCTCCGGACGAAGGGGAACAGATACGCAGTATTTT. This chain joins TRBV6-5 and TRBJ2-3; D is perhaps TRBD1 (5 bases). V dropped 4 bases and J dropped 3 bases, with 17 bases sitting between them. Germline CDR1 reads MNHEY; CDR2 reads SVGAGI. The CDR3 loop spans 16 amino acids.

This clone was detected once. The V gene is TRBV6-5, the J gene TRBJ2-7; perhaps TRBD1 as D (6 bases). Trimming shortened V by 2 bases and J by 1 base, and 12 bases separated the two germline ends. Germline V gene data show CDR1 as MNHEY and CDR2 as SVGAGI. This CDR3 is built from 15 residues. The DNA for the CDR3 is TGTGCCAGCAGTTACCCACAGGGTGGATCCTACGAGCAGTACTTC. It translates to CASSYPQGGSYEQYF.

The rearrangement joins TRBV19 to TRBJ1-6; D is perhaps TRBD1 (6 bases). Germline V gene lookup returns CDR1 LNHDA and CDR2 SQIVND (reference sequence). V was pared by 3 bases and J by 8 bases, with 17 bases between. This CDR3 region has 16 residues. The CDR3 loop is CASSMRRKGGDSPLHF. DNA for the CDR3: TGTGCCAGTAGTATGCGACGAAAAGGGGGGGATTCACCCCTCCACTTT.

This sequence joins TRBV10-3 and TRBJ2-3, with 13 bases identical to TRBD2. This CDR3 is 18 amino acids long. Germline-derived CDR1 and CDR2 are ENHRY and SYGVKD. With V trimmed by 6 bases and J by 5 bases, 14 bases remained unmatched. Written as DNA, the CDR3 is TGTGCCATCAGGAGTGAGGGAACTAGCGGGAGGGCTAGAGATACGCAGTATTTT. Translating gives CAIRSEGTSGRARDTQYF.

The V call is TRBV27, the J call TRBJ2-7; 8 nucleotides align to TRBD1. Germline V gives CDR1 MNHEY, CDR2 SMNVEV (reference sequence). After removal of 2 bases from V and 3 bases from J, the junction contained 0 bases not matched to a gene. The CDR3 runs 13 residues. The CDR3 loop reads CASSLTGGYEQYF. Written as DNA, the CDR3 is TGTGCCAGCAGTTTAACAGGGGGCTACGAGCAGTACTTC.

The CDR3 is CAWSPGHAPSRPGYTF. For the CDR3, the DNA is TGTGCCTGGAGTCCGGGACACGCGCCATCACGTCCCGGCTACACCTTC. This rearrangement joins TRBV30 to TRBJ1-2, with a possible D match to TRBD1 (6 bases). This CDR3 spans 16 amino acids. Germline CDR1 and CDR2: GTSNPN and SVGIG (reference sequence). V lost 2 bases and J lost 8, with 24 bases in between. Looking up the rest from reference TRBV30 and TRBJ1-2 gives the full variable domain: SQTIHQWPATLVQPVGSPLSLECTVEGTSNPNLYWYRQAAGRGLQLLFYSVGIGQISSEVPQNLSASRPQDRQFILSSKKLLLSDSGFYLCAWSPGHAPSRPGYTFGSGTRLTVV.

This clone was observed a handful of times. The chain joins TRBV9 to TRBJ2-3; a possible D gene is TRBD1 (6 bases). CDR3 length: 12 residues. Germline V lookup: CDR1 SGDLS, CDR2 YYNGEE. Deletions cut 3 bases from V and 6 bases from J, with 8 bases between. The CDR3 here is CASSERGDTQYF. Here the CDR3 DNA reads TGTGCCAGCAGCGAGAGGGGGGATACGCAGTATTTT.

DNA for the CDR3: TGTGCCAGCAGCCAAGAGGCGACAGGGGGCTACGAGCAGTACTTC. Encoded protein: CASSQEATGGYEQYF. V usage is TRBV4-2 and J usage is TRBJ2-7; TRBD1 matches 9 bases. Trimming took 0 bases from V and 3 from J; bases not matched to a gene: 3. Germline V gene data show CDR1 as LGHNA and CDR2 as YNFKEQ. CDR3 length equals 15 residues.

The gene calls are TRBV5-4 and TRBJ2-2; 8 bases fit TRBD1. V trimming: 4 bases; J trimming: 4 bases; junction bases outside the gene matches: 9. Germline-derived CDR1 and CDR2 are SGHNT and YYREEE (reference sequence). This CDR3 is 16 amino acids long. The CDR3 bases are TGTGCCAGCAGCCAAGGACAGGGAAGAGGCACCGGGGAGCTGTTTTTT. This gives the protein CASSQGQGRGTGELFF.

This rearrangement joins TRBV9 to TRBJ2-4, with a weak D call TRBD2 (5 bases). CDR1 and CDR2 (germline): SGDLS, YYNGEE. This CDR3 has 15 residues. V was shortened by 3 bases and J by 3 bases, with 13 bases between the two germline ends. CDR3 sequence (DNA): TGTGCCAGCAGCGATCCGCGGGCGGACAAAAACATTCAGTACTTC. This translates into CASSDPRADKNIQYF. Full variable domain (remainder filled in from reference TRBV9 and TRBJ2-4): DSGVTQTPKHLITATGQRVTLRCSPRSGDLSVYWYQQSLDQGLQFLIQYYNGEERAKGNILERFSAQQFPDLHSELNLSSLELGDSALYFCASSDPRADKNIQYFGAGTRLSVL.

This clone was seen a single time. The chain joins TRBV19 to TRBJ2-7, with 8 positions matching TRBD2. CDR1 is LNHDA, CDR2 SQIVND, per germline (reference sequence). The V gene end was trimmed by 6 bases and the J gene end by 0 bases; junction bases not matched to a gene: 4. The CDR3 runs to 14 residues. Here the CDR3 DNA reads TGTGCCAGTAGCCGTAGCGGGGTCTCCTACGAGCAGTACTTC. As protein: CASSRSGVSYEQYF.

The CDR3 sequence: CASSDIRESDTQYF. The CDR3 DNA reads TGTGCCAGCAGTGATATCCGGGAGTCAGATACGCAGTATTTT. The V and J genes are TRBV2 and TRBJ2-3, with a possible D match to TRBD2 (6 bases). This CDR3 comprises 14 residues. The germline V gene has CDR1 SNHLY and CDR2 FYNNEI. V dropped 3 bases and J dropped 4 bases, with 11 bases sitting between them.